Following are 18 T cell receptor beta chains from one sample sequenced in a study of T-cell memory formation after mild COVID-19. Each CDR3 protein gets one entry after TCRdb re-called the 5' RACE reads with MiXCR. The repertoire holds 550,000 to 600,000 distinct CDR3 sequences, 20% to 25% seen once, with around 8.4% in the top ten. Sequencing was done on a sample of PBMCs or a T cell subset sorted from them (not recorded which). These receptors all come from an adult woman who had mild COVID-19 (a few samples of this study predate the infection). Cell type and time point are not known.

This clonotype came up a few times. The CDR3 DNA reads as TGTGCCAGCAGAGGTAGGGTCGGCTCCCCGTTTGGGAACACTGAAGCTTTCTTT. Translation: CASRGRVGSPFGNTEAFF. The chain links TRBV6-1 to TRBJ1-1; the D is unclear. V dropped 6 bases and J dropped 1 base, with 24 bases sitting between them. This CDR3 region has 18 residues. CDR1 is MNHNS, CDR2 SASEGT, per germline.

This clonotype was counted ten times or more. The chain combines TRBV14 with TRBJ1-1; 9 bases match TRBD1. CDR3 length: 17 residues. V shed 4 bases, J shed 4 bases, and the junction held 13 bases outside the gene matches. Germline CDR1 and CDR2: SGHDN and FVKESK. The CDR3 DNA sequence: TGTGCCAGCAGCCGAGAAAGAGCACAGGGGGCAATCACTGAAGCTTTCTTT. It specifies CASSRERAQGAITEAFF.

The table lists this clonotype with a few counts. This sequence joins TRBV7-2 and TRBJ2-1; D unresolved. The germline V gene has CDR1 SGHTA and CDR2 FQGNSA. V gave up 2 bases and J gave up 10 bases, with 6 bases separating them. The CDR3 sequence is 11 residues long. Written as DNA, the CDR3 is TGTGCCAGCAGCTTAATCAGGGAGCAGTTCTTC. Translating gives CASSLIREQFF.

The rearrangement uses TRBV6-2 or TRBV6-3 and TRBJ2-7; D not resolved. Trimming stripped 5 bases from V and 2 bases from J, with 16 bases between. The CDR3 length is 15 residues. Per the germline V gene, CDR1 is MNHEY and CDR2 is SVGEGT. The CDR3 here is CASSEGAFQTYEQYF. The CDR3 nucleotides are TGTGCCAGCAGTGAAGGAGCTTTTCAAACCTACGAGCAGTACTTC.

The rearrangement links TRBV7-9 to TRBJ2-2, with no clear D. V was clipped by 5 bases and J by 6 bases, with 10 bases between them. The CDR3 extends over 13 amino acids. Germline values: CDR1 SEHNR, CDR2 FQNEAQ (reference sequence). The chain's CDR3 is CASSRLGAGELFF. CDR3 nucleotides: TGTGCCAGCAGCCGACTTGGCGCCGGGGAGCTGTTTTTT.

The chain uses TRBV19 and TRBJ1-1; TRBD1 matches 7 bases. The V gene end was trimmed by 7 bases and the J gene end by 8 bases; junction bases not matched to a gene: 10. Germline V gives CDR1 LNHDA, CDR2 SQIVND (reference sequence). There are 13 residues in the CDR3. CDR3 bases: TGTGCCAGTACCTCAGCCTGGACAGGCGAAGCTTTCTTT. Translated, it gives CASTSAWTGEAFF. Using reference TRBV19 and TRBJ1-1 for the parts outside the CDR3, the full variable domain is DGGITQSPKYLFRKEGQNVTLSCEQNLNHDAMYWYRQDPGQGLRLIYYSQIVNDFQKGDIAEGYSVSREKKESFPLTVTSAQKNPTAFYLCASTSAWTGEAFFGQGTRLTVV.

The chain employs TRBV7-2 and TRBJ2-2, with D maybe TRBD1 (5 bases). Germline CDR1 SGHTA, CDR2 FQGNSA. CDR3 size: 14 residues. V was shortened by 2 bases and J by 5 bases, with 9 bases between the two germline ends. The CDR3 bases are TGTGCCAGCAGCTTACAGGGAAAAACCGGGGAGCTGTTTTTT. As protein: CASSLQGKTGELFF.

This clonotype was seen only a few times. The chain employs TRBV5-6 and TRBJ2-3; D call uncertain. Per germline, CDR1 SGHDT and CDR2 YYEEEE. This CDR3 is built from 15 residues. V shed 4 bases and J shed 0 bases, with 12 bases lying between them. DNA for the CDR3: TGTGCCAGCAGCCCGACGGTATCTAGCACAGATACGCAGTATTTT. It translates to CASSPTVSSTDTQYF. The full variable domain, in which reference TRBV5-6 and TRBJ2-3 provide the parts outside the CDR3, is DAGVTQSPTHLIKTRGQQVTLRCSPKSGHDTVSWYQQALGQGPQFIFQYYEEEERQRGNFPDRFSGHQFPNYSSELNVNALLLGDSALYLCASSPTVSSTDTQYFGPGTRLTVL.

This rearrangement joins TRBV29-1 to TRBJ1-2, with a weak D call TRBD1 (5 bases). The CDR3 length is 12 residues. The V and J ends lost 4 bases and 2 bases respectively, with 8 bases between them. Germline CDR1 is SQVTM and CDR2 is ANQGSEA. The CDR3 nucleotides are TGCAGCGTTGGCGGGGGGAACTATGGCTACACCTTC. Protein sequence: CSVGGGNYGYTF.

This clonotype has a handful of counts. This chain joins TRBV7-9 and TRBJ2-4; D not certain. The germline V and J ends were trimmed by 5 bases and 14 bases, with 16 bases remaining between them. The length of the CDR3 is 12 residues. Germline V lookup: CDR1 SEHNR, CDR2 FQNEAQ (reference sequence). The CDR3 region has the DNA TGTGCCAGCAGCGTCCCTTCCGGCCCCGAGTACTTC. Its translation: CASSVPSGPEYF.

This clonotype was recorded a few times. The chain couples TRBV9 to TRBJ2-7, with 9 bases that match TRBD2. J was trimmed by 6 bases and V by 2 bases; bases with no gene match: 6. The CDR3 runs to 14 residues. CDR1 and CDR2 (germline): SGDLS, YYNGEE. CDR3 protein: CASSVTSGGSEQYF. The CDR3 DNA follows: TGTGCCAGCAGCGTGACTAGCGGAGGGAGCGAGCAGTACTTC.

The V call is TRBV27, the J call TRBJ2-7; 9 positions agree with TRBD1. V shed 2 bases, J shed 4 bases, and the junction held 9 bases outside the gene matches. In germline, CDR1 is MNHEY, CDR2 SMNVEV (reference sequence). The CDR3 extends over 16 amino acids. The chain's CDR3 is CASSLHPGQGRYEQYF. The CDR3 DNA is TGTGCCAGCAGTTTACATCCGGGACAGGGTCGGTACGAGCAGTACTTC.

The chain joins TRBV27 to TRBJ2-3; 13 nucleotides agree with TRBD2. Germline V gene lookup returns CDR1 MNHEY and CDR2 SMNVEV (reference sequence). The CDR3 sequence is 15 residues long. Trimming cost V 5 bases and J 9 bases; bases outside gene matches: 8. The CDR3 DNA is TGTGCCAGCAGTGGATCGACTAGCGGGAGGAGAACGCAGTATTTT. It specifies CASSGSTSGRRTQYF.

This clonotype appeared many times. The chain combines TRBV6-5 with TRBJ2-2; no clear D. Germline V gene sequence: CDR1 MNHEY, CDR2 SVGAGI. There are 12 residues in the CDR3. V was clipped by 6 bases and J by 6 bases, with 8 bases between them. CDR3 sequence: CASSVRAGELFF. In DNA, the CDR3 is TGTGCCAGCAGCGTAAGGGCCGGGGAGCTGTTTTTT.

In this sample, this clonotype turned up a few times. This chain links TRBV4-3 with TRBJ2-1; 10 nucleotides align to TRBD2. The germline gives CDR1 LGHNA, CDR2 YSLEER. The CDR3 totals 17 residues. J was trimmed by 6 bases and V by 1 base; bases with no gene match: 9. The CDR3 DNA reads TGCGCCAGCAGCCAAGGATTCTACAGCGGGAGGGCCAATGAGCAGTTCTTC. Protein sequence: CASSQGFYSGRANEQFF.

This clonotype was counted between two and nine times. The chain recombines TRBV19 with TRBJ2-3, with 7 positions matching TRBD2. The ends lost 7 bases at V and 2 bases at J; junction bases unmatched: 6. From germline, CDR1 is LNHDA and CDR2 SQIVND (reference sequence). The CDR3 spans 14 residues. This CDR3 is CASTDGRITDTQYF. CDR3 nucleotides: TGTGCCAGTACCGACGGGAGGATCACAGATACGCAGTATTTT.

This clonotype has ten or more counts. The chain has TRBV24-1 and TRBJ2-5, with D uncertain. Germline lookup yields CDR1 KGHDR and CDR2 SFDVKD. CDR3 size: 14 residues. Trimming took 4 bases from V and 1 from J, leaving 9 bases between them. CDR3 sequence reads: CATSETTFQETQYF. CDR3 nucleotides: TGTGCCACCAGTGAAACGACGTTCCAAGAGACCCAGTACTTC.

This clonotype was counted once. At one of its ends the junction is not consistent with the germline gene, which may arise from a read error. The V and J genes are TRBV19 and TRBJ1-1, with D possibly TRBD1 on 5 matching bases. Germline CDR1 and CDR2: LNHDA and SQIVND (reference sequence). The CDR3 covers 11 residues. The CDR3 loop is CASSIGYHPGF. CDR3 sequence (DNA): TGTGCCAGTAGTATTGGATACCACCCAGGGTTT.